This T cell receptor (beta chain) originates from a study of blood T cell repertoires in COVID-19. Turning to the study itself: Samples of COVID-19 (acute and convalescent) were obtained from the United States, Italy and Spain. PBMCs, B-cell-depleted T cells, or T cells were the source of the cDNA or gDNA that made up the material.

Participants, about 18 to 90 years old, spanned approximately 26 US areas. Assay: immunoSEQ multiplex PCR; the TCRdb copy retains only in-frame clones and omits some. Counted here are 280,000 or so clones, over 75% occurring once; the ten biggest clones make up roughly 2.2%. The V gene's germline CDR1 is LNHDA and CDR2 SQIVND (reference sequence). With V trimmed by 3 bases and J by 3 bases, 8 bases remained unmatched. CDR3 length equals 17 residues. The TCR sequence derives from a man aged 30 to 45 who had recovered from COVID-19. Specimen: PBMCs or T cells enriched from blood (not recorded which). This chain uses TRBV19 with TRBJ2-5, with 12 bases fitting TRBD2. CDR3 sequence: CASSISPLAGGKETQYF. CDR3 DNA: TGTGCCAGTAGTATCAGTCCCCTAGCGGGGGGGAAAGAGACCCAGTACTTC.